Following are 12 T cell receptor beta chains from one sample sequenced in a study of regulatory T cells in long-lasting Graves disease. To make TCR beta libraries, researchers used iRepertoire HTBI primers and Arm-PCR of CDR3 regions. MiXCR, applied by TCRdb to the multiplex PCR reads, yields one record per CDR3 protein. This table holds about 470,000 distinct CDR3 sequences, roughly 21% found once. The sample's time point: persistent/refractory GD, antithyroid drugs over 5 years with positive TRAb. The TCR library was prepared using RNA isolated from PBMCs. The sequencing used peripheral blood mononuclear cells (PBMCs), collected when the disease was refractory, from a patient treated with antithyroid drugs. These receptors were obtained from a female donor with Graves disease.

The CDR3 DNA reads as TGCGCCAGCAGCTTGGGAGGGAATCCCTCCTACGAGCAGTACTTC. It specifies CASSLGGNPSYEQYF. V is TRBV5-1 and J is TRBJ2-7, with TRBD2 as a possible D gene (5 bases). Germline lookup yields CDR1 SGHRS and CDR2 YFSETQ. Trimming shortened V by 0 bases and J by 0 bases, and 10 bases separated the two germline ends. The CDR3 spans 15 residues. Full variable domain (rest looked up from reference TRBV5-1 and TRBJ2-7): KAGVTQTPRYLIKTRGQQVTLSCSPISGHRSVSWYQQTPGQGLQFLFEYFSETQRNKGNFPGRFSGRQFSNSRSEMNVSTLELGDSALYLCASSLGGNPSYEQYFGPGTRLTVT.

This clonotype was seen at least ten times. This chain connects TRBV20-1 to TRBJ2-7; D is possibly TRBD2 (6 bases). The CDR3 consists of 13 residues. Germline lookup yields CDR1 DFQATT and CDR2 SNEGSKA (reference sequence). V was clipped by 4 bases and J by 6 bases, with 16 bases between them. This CDR3 reads CSATGGDFREQYF. The CDR3 bases are TGCAGTGCTACCGGCGGGGATTTTCGCGAGCAGTACTTC.

For this clonotype: One end of the junction varies from germline; a read error may be responsible. The rearrangement uses TRBV4-3 and TRBJ1-1; D is unclear. CDR3 length equals 15 residues. In germline, CDR1 is LGHNA, CDR2 YSLEER. CDR3 sequence: CASGQDLTAYTEAFF. CDR3 coding DNA: TGCGCCAGCGGCCAAGACCTTACGGCGTACACTGAAGCTTTCTTT.

This clonotype was counted ten times or more. The chain recombines TRBV28 with TRBJ1-5; D not resolved. CDR1 is MDHEN and CDR2 is SYDVKM in the germline V gene. Deletions cut 4 bases from V and 0 bases from J, with 10 bases between. CDR3 size: 15 residues. DNA for the CDR3: TGTGCCAGCAGTTCAGACGGCTATAGCAATCAGCCCCAGCATTTT. Translating gives CASSSDGYSNQPQHF.

This clonotype was seen ten or more times. The CDR3 region has the DNA TGTGCCAGCAGCCCATGGACCGACGAGAGTGAAGCTTTCTTT. Protein sequence: CASSPWTDESEAFF. The V gene is TRBV5-6, the J gene TRBJ1-1; D unclear. The CDR3 is 14 amino acids. CDR1 and CDR2 from the germline V gene are SGHDT and YYEEEE. V lost 4 bases and J lost 7, with 17 bases in between.

This clonotype was seen a handful of times. V is TRBV6-2 or TRBV6-3 and J is TRBJ2-7; weak D call: TRBD2 (5 bases). The V gene's germline CDR1 is MNHEY and CDR2 SVGEGT. The CDR3 totals 18 residues. Trimming stripped 5 bases from V and 0 bases from J, with 23 bases between. The CDR3 DNA follows: TGTGCCAGCAGTGAGGGTTGGCGGGTACGCAACCTCTCCTACGAGCAGTACTTC. This encodes CASSEGWRVRNLSYEQYF.

This clonotype came up a few times. V usage is TRBV10-3 and J usage is TRBJ1-5, with TRBD1 matching 8 bases. Looked up from germline, CDR1 is ENHRY and CDR2 is SYGVKD. The junction had 6 bases not matched to a gene; V was cut back by 6 bases and J by 5 bases. The CDR3 sequence is 14 residues long. The CDR3 nucleotides are TGTGCCATCAGCCAGGACAGGGCGGATCAGCCCCAGCATTTT. It yields the protein CAISQDRADQPQHF.

This clonotype appeared many times. The chain carries TRBV6-2 or TRBV6-3 and TRBJ1-1; maybe TRBD1 (6 bases). The germline V and J ends were trimmed by 2 bases and 0 bases, with 13 bases remaining between them. The CDR3 covers 16 residues. In germline, CDR1 is MNHEY, CDR2 SVGEGT. The CDR3 sequence is CASSYASGTLNTEAFF. Written as DNA, the CDR3 is TGTGCCAGCAGTTACGCTTCCGGGACACTGAACACTGAAGCTTTCTTT.

This clonotype was found many times. This chain joins TRBV6-5 and TRBJ1-1, with 11 bases aligning to TRBD1. The ends lost 0 bases at V and 1 base at J; junction bases unmatched: 13. Germline V gene lookup returns CDR1 MNHEY and CDR2 SVGAGI. The CDR3 length is 20 residues. CDR3 bases: TGTGCCAGCAGTTACTCGAGGAGTGGTCGGGGGACAGGGGGGAACACTGAAGCTTTCTTT. Translation gives CASSYSRSGRGTGGNTEAFF.

This clonotype has just one count. The rearrangement joins TRBV5-4 to TRBJ1-1; D unclear. The germline gives CDR1 SGHNT, CDR2 YYREEE (reference sequence). The CDR3 has 13 amino acids. V was pared by 3 bases and J by 3 bases, with 9 bases between. The CDR3 DNA reads TGTGCCAGCAGCTCTAATTTGGACACTGAAGCTTTCTTT. This encodes CASSSNLDTEAFF.

In this sample, this clonotype turned up a few times. The rearrangement uses TRBV20-1 and TRBJ2-7; 8 bases line up with TRBD2. Germline CDR1 reads DFQATT; CDR2 reads SNEGSKA (reference sequence). CDR3 length equals 14 residues. The junction had 7 bases not matched to a gene; V was cut back by 3 bases and J by 3 bases. The CDR3 bases are TGCAGTGCTAGGATTAGCGGGGCCCTCTACGAGCAGTACTTC. Its translation is CSARISGALYEQYF.

This clonotype was seen at least ten times. The chain carries TRBV28 and TRBJ2-4; TRBD2 aligns across 9 bases. This CDR3 region has 19 residues. After removal of 6 bases from V and 3 bases from J, the junction contained 18 bases not matched to a gene. Germline V lookup: CDR1 MDHEN, CDR2 SYDVKM. The CDR3 here is CASSADPAGGQKDKNIQYF. The CDR3 DNA sequence: TGTGCCAGCAGCGCAGACCCAGCGGGAGGCCAGAAGGACAAAAACATTCAGTACTTC. The full variable domain, in which reference TRBV28 and TRBJ2-4 provide the parts outside the CDR3, is DVKVTQSSRYLVKRTGEKVFLECVQDMDHENMFWYRQDPGLGLRLIYFSYDVKMKEKGDIPEGYSVSREKKERFSLILESASTNQTSMYLCASSADPAGGQKDKNIQYFGAGTRLSVL.